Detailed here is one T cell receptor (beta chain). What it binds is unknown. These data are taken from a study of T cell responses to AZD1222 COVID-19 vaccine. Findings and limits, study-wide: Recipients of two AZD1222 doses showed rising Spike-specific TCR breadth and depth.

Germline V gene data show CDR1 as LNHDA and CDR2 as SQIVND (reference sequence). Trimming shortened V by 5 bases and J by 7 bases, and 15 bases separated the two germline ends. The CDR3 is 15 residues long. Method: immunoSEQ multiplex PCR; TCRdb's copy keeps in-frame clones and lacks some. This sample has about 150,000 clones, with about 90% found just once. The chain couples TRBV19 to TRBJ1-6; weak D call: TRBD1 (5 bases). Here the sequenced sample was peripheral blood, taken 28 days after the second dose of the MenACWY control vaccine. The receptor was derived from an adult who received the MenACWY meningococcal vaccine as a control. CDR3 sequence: CASSAGEGPNSPLHF. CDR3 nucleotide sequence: TGTGCCAGTAGTGCCGGCGAGGGGCCCAATTCACCCCTCCACTTT.